Below, 9 T cell receptor beta chains from the same sample are listed, as sequenced in a study of T-cell reconstitution after alpha-beta-depleted transplantation in children. A library of TCRbeta sequences, prepared with unique molecular identifiers, was generated. TCRdb re-called the PCR reads through MiXCR, storing one row per CDR3 protein. The sample records about 400,000 distinct CDR3 sequences, roughly 17% being singletons. The starting material was PBMCs, mostly from graft donor cells, obtained 360 days after TCRalphabeta/CD19-depleted stem cell transplant. Source of these receptors: a boy in the first two years of life who had a stem cell transplant for Wiskott-Aldrich syndrome, so the T cells may come from the graft donor.

This clonotype was seen more than once but under ten times. This chain links TRBV6-5 with TRBJ2-2; 12 bases match TRBD2. CDR1 and CDR2 (germline): MNHEY, SVGAGI. V lost 2 bases, J lost 1 base, and 5 bases stayed unmatched. The length of the CDR3 is 18 residues. CDR3 amino acids: CASSYSGLAGRNTGELFF. The CDR3 DNA sequence: TGTGCCAGCAGTTACAGTGGACTAGCGGGACGGAACACCGGGGAGCTGTTTTTT.

This chain links TRBV20-1 with TRBJ2-7; TRBD2 might be the D (6 bases). The CDR3 is 12 amino acids. CDR1 is DFQATT and CDR2 is SNEGSKA in the germline V gene (reference sequence). The ends were cut back, 0 bases at V and 7 bases at J, with 10 bases in the middle. The CDR3, as DNA: TGCAGTGCTAGAGATTTGGGAGGTGAGCAGTACTTC. Amino acid sequence: CSARDLGGEQYF.

The V and J genes are TRBV27 and TRBJ2-3; 13 bases agree with TRBD2. This CDR3 has 15 residues. Germline CDR1 MNHEY, CDR2 SMNVEV (reference sequence). J gave up 2 bases and V 5 bases, and 1 base lay outside the gene matches. CDR3 nucleotide sequence: TGTGCCAGCAGTGGACTAGCGGGGGACACAGATACGCAGTATTTT. Amino acids: CASSGLAGDTDTQYF.

In this sample, this clonotype turned up a few times. The V call is TRBV29-1, the J call TRBJ1-2; no reliable D call. V lost 6 bases and J lost 4, with 18 bases in between. CDR1 is SQVTM and CDR2 is ANQGSEA in the germline V gene. The CDR3 totals 14 residues. CDR3 nucleotide sequence: TGCAGCGTCTCTACAAGATTCGGGCCCTATGGCTACACCTTC. Translation gives CSVSTRFGPYGYTF.

The chain joins TRBV7-8 to TRBJ2-7; the D gene is possibly TRBD2 (5 bases). Trimming took off 3 bases at V and 0 bases at J, with 12 bases between the two ends. From germline, CDR1 is SGHVS and CDR2 FQNEAQ. This CDR3 region has 15 residues. The CDR3 sequence: CASSFGPGNSYEQYF. DNA of the CDR3: TGTGCCAGCAGCTTCGGTCCGGGGAACTCCTACGAGCAGTACTTC. Full variable domain (rest looked up from reference TRBV7-8 and TRBJ2-7): GAGVSQSPRYKVAKRGQDVALRCDPISGHVSLFWYQQALGQGPEFLTYFQNEAQLDKSGLPSDRFFAERPEGSVSTLKIQRTQQEDSAVYLCASSFGPGNSYEQYFGPGTRLTVT.

The chain links TRBV4-1 to TRBJ2-2; 12 bases line up with TRBD2. Trimming removed 0 bases from V and 1 base from J; junction bases left unmatched: 12. Germline CDR1 MGHRA, CDR2 YSYEKL. The CDR3 covers 21 residues. CDR3 DNA: TGCGCCAGCAGCCAAGATTGGGCTAGCGGGGGGGCCTGGAAGAACACCGGGGAGCTGTTTTTT. Translated, it gives CASSQDWASGGAWKNTGELFF.

The chain combines TRBV7-7 with TRBJ2-7; no firm D call. V lost 6 bases to trimming and J lost 3 bases, with 12 bases between them. In germline, CDR1 is SSHAT, CDR2 FNYEAQ (reference sequence). CDR3 length: 13 residues. The CDR3: CASSKALYYEQYF. The DNA of the CDR3 is TGTGCCAGCAGTAAGGCTCTGTACTACGAGCAGTACTTC.

The genes are TRBV28 and TRBJ2-5; 12 bases align to TRBD2. This CDR3 region has 16 residues. V was pared by 4 bases and J by 5 bases, with 8 bases of the junction left unmatched. CDR1 is MDHEN, CDR2 SYDVKM, per germline. This chain's CDR3 is CASSSPWTSGVETQYF. The CDR3 coding sequence is TGTGCCAGCAGTTCCCCCTGGACTAGCGGGGTGGAGACCCAGTACTTC.

This clonotype turned up a few times. The rearrangement joins TRBV19 to TRBJ2-7; TRBD1 might be the D (5 bases). With 9 bases removed from V and 6 bases from J, the gap between germline ends came to 15 bases. The CDR3 length is 12 residues. The V gene's germline CDR1 is LNHDA and CDR2 SQIVND (reference sequence). This chain's CDR3 is CASSLPRGEQYF. CDR3 nucleotide sequence: TGTGCCAGCTCACTTCCAAGGGGCGAGCAGTACTTC.